Shown below are 31 T cell receptor beta chains from a single sample sequenced in a study of CD8 T cells in ankylosing spondylitis. From the 5' RACE reads, TCRdb called clonotypes with MiXCR, one entry per CDR3 protein. Found here are roughly 200,000 distinct CDR3 sequences, roughly 24% of them singletons; the top ten hold about 6.2%. The sequenced material came from blood, either unsorted or a sorted T cell fraction (not recorded which). These receptors all come from a male donor with ankylosing spondylitis or in good health (not recorded which).

This chain uses TRBV5-1 with TRBJ2-1, with 13 bases fitting TRBD2. CDR3 length: 16 amino acids. The V segment lost 3 bases and the J segment 6 bases; nucleotides outside the gene matches: 6. The germline CDR1 and CDR2 sequences are SGHRS and YFSETQ. CDR3 DNA sequence: TGCGCCAGCAGCTACGGACTAGCGGGAGACCTCAATGAGCAGTTCTTC. Translation gives CASSYGLAGDLNEQFF.

This clonotype was seen at least ten times. The chain combines TRBV20-1 with TRBJ2-7, with unresolved D. V lost 3 bases and J 0 bases, leaving 9 bases between the germline ends. CDR3 size: 13 residues. Per germline, CDR1 DFQATT and CDR2 SNEGSKA (reference sequence). DNA of the CDR3: TGCAGTGCTAGGGCCGGCTTCTCCTACGAGCAGTACTTC. This sequence encodes CSARAGFSYEQYF.

This clonotype was observed once. The CDR3 nucleotides are TGCAGTGCTAGGGGTGATTACGAGCAGTACTTC. This gives the protein CSARGDYEQYF. The chain employs TRBV20-1 and TRBJ2-7; no firm D call. The CDR3 runs to 11 residues. CDR1 DFQATT and CDR2 SNEGSKA come from the germline V gene (reference sequence). V lost 3 bases and J 4 bases, leaving 7 bases between the germline ends.

A few counts support this clonotype. The CDR3 spells CSATLGYNEQFF. Here the CDR3 DNA reads TGCAGTGCTACGCTGGGTTACAATGAGCAGTTCTTC. This chain links TRBV20-1 with TRBJ2-1; D gene ambiguous. Deletions cut 4 bases from V and 4 bases from J, with 8 bases between. Germline CDR1 reads DFQATT; CDR2 reads SNEGSKA (reference sequence). The CDR3 length is 12 residues.

The chain combines TRBV25-1 with TRBJ2-1; 8 bases match TRBD2. Germline-derived CDR1 and CDR2 are MGHDK and SYGVNS. V lost 7 bases and J lost 0; bases outside the gene matches: 2. This CDR3 spans 14 amino acids. DNA for the CDR3: TGTGCCAGCACGGGGACTAGCTCCTACAATGAGCAGTTCTTC. The encoded protein is CASTGTSSYNEQFF.

The CDR3 sequence is CASSSTSGTVNEQYF. As DNA, the CDR3 is TGTGCCAGCAGCTCCACTAGCGGGACCGTGAACGAGCAGTACTTC. The genes are TRBV7-2 and TRBJ2-7; TRBD2 agrees at 10 bases. This CDR3 spans 15 amino acids. After removal of 4 bases from V and 5 bases from J, the junction contained 8 bases not matched to a gene. The germline CDR1 and CDR2 sequences are SGHTA and FQGNSA. Full variable domain (rest looked up from reference TRBV7-2 and TRBJ2-7): GAGVSQSPSNKVTEKGKDVELRCDPISGHTALYWYRQSLGQGLEFLIYFQGNSAPDKSGLPSDRFSAERTGGSVSTLTIQRTQQEDSAVYLCASSSTSGTVNEQYFGPGTRLTVT.

This clonotype was counted ten times or more. The chain links TRBV4-3 to TRBJ2-3; maybe TRBD1 (5 bases). V was pared by 5 bases and J by 6 bases, with 18 bases between. In germline, CDR1 is LGHNA, CDR2 YSLEER. The CDR3 is 15 residues long. The CDR3 sequence: CASSVGQSYGDTQYF. The DNA for the CDR3 is TGCGCCAGCAGCGTGGGGCAGTCTTATGGGGATACGCAGTATTTT.

In this sample, this clonotype turned up a few times. This sequence joins TRBV20-1 and TRBJ2-2; no firm D call. The CDR3 consists of 13 residues. V lost 5 bases, J lost 6 bases, and 13 bases lay in between. Germline CDR1 and CDR2: DFQATT and SNEGSKA (reference sequence). The CDR3 here is CSASLDSAGELFF. CDR3 nucleotide sequence: TGCAGTGCTTCCCTAGATTCGGCCGGGGAGCTGTTTTTT.

This clonotype appeared a few times. V is TRBV29-1 and J is TRBJ2-1, with TRBD1 identical over 8 bases. CDR3 size: 16 residues. J lost 3 bases, V lost 2 bases, and 9 bases had no gene match. Germline-derived CDR1 and CDR2 are SQVTM and ANQGSEA. The CDR3 spells CSVEPPLDRGYNEQFF. CDR3 DNA: TGCAGCGTTGAACCGCCCCTTGACAGGGGCTACAATGAGCAGTTCTTC.

This clonotype was seen many times. The chain combines TRBV20-1 with TRBJ2-7; 8 nucleotides line up with TRBD1. Unmatched junction bases numbered 11, after V lost 0 bases and J lost 7 bases. The CDR3 spans 15 residues. Germline CDR1 is DFQATT and CDR2 is SNEGSKA (reference sequence). The CDR3 sequence: CSARDLGRGHGEQYF. The CDR3 DNA sequence: TGCAGTGCTAGAGATCTGGGCAGGGGGCATGGAGAGCAGTACTTC.

J is TRBJ2-7 and V is TRBV20-1; TRBD1 agrees at 8 bases. V lost 1 base to trimming and J lost 3 bases; unmatched junction nucleotides: 8. Germline loops: CDR1 DFQATT, CDR2 SNEGSKA (reference sequence). The CDR3 is made up of 15 amino acids. For the CDR3, the DNA is TGCAGTGCTAGAGTCGGTCCAGGGGGCTACTACGAGCAGTACTTC. As protein: CSARVGPGGYYEQYF.

The V call is TRBV2, the J call TRBJ2-3; 7 bases line up with TRBD2. With V trimmed by 5 bases and J by 5 bases, 10 bases remained unmatched. CDR3 size: 15 residues. CDR1 SNHLY and CDR2 FYNNEI come from the germline V gene. The CDR3 sequence is CASSNEAGVGDTQYF. CDR3 sequence (DNA): TGTGCCAGCAGTAACGAGGCGGGAGTGGGAGATACGCAGTATTTT.

In this sample, this clonotype turned up many times. The rearrangement joins TRBV2 to TRBJ1-4; D gene unclear. The CDR3 loop spans 15 amino acids. The V gene lost 9 bases and the J gene lost 2 bases, with 16 bases spanning the gap. CDR1 and CDR2 (germline): SNHLY, FYNNEI. The CDR3 loop reads CASLKGGLTNEKLFF. The CDR3 region has the DNA TGTGCCAGTCTGAAAGGCGGGCTCACTAATGAAAAACTGTTTTTT.

Only a few counts were recorded for this clonotype. The V gene is TRBV2, the J gene TRBJ2-1; TRBD2 matches at 15 bases. Per the germline V gene, CDR1 is SNHLY and CDR2 is FYNNEI. The CDR3 contains 15 residues. With V trimmed by 7 bases and J by 8 bases, 6 bases remained unmatched. CDR3 bases: TGTGCCAGCAAAAAGGGACTAGCGGGAGGCGATGAGCAGTTCTTC. Translating gives CASKKGLAGGDEQFF.

The CDR3 region is CASSRDSMNTEAFF. The CDR3 DNA follows: TGTGCCAGCAGTCGGGACAGTATGAACACTGAAGCTTTCTTT. The J gene is TRBJ1-1, the V gene TRBV12-3 or TRBV12-4, with 7 nucleotides matching TRBD1. Trimming removed 5 bases from V and 0 bases from J; junction bases left unmatched: 3. The CDR3 is 14 amino acids.

The J gene is TRBJ1-1, the V gene TRBV6-6, with D perhaps TRBD1 (5 bases). V lost 2 bases and J lost 6, with 10 bases in between. CDR1 is MNHNY, CDR2 SVGAGI, per germline (reference sequence). The CDR3 is 13 amino acids. Here the CDR3 reads CASSYLGVSEAFF. The CDR3 region has the DNA TGTGCCAGCAGTTACCTAGGGGTATCTGAAGCTTTCTTT.

This clonotype was seen many times. The chain joins TRBV4-1 to TRBJ2-3; D is uncertain. The CDR3 runs 14 residues. Germline V gene lookup returns CDR1 MGHRA and CDR2 YSYEKL. V shed 8 bases and J shed 0 bases, with 12 bases lying between them. CDR3 residues: CASGPGASTDTQYF. The CDR3, as DNA: TGCGCCAGCGGGCCGGGTGCTAGCACAGATACGCAGTATTTT.

In its sample, this clonotype was seen many times. The chain joins TRBV15 to TRBJ2-1; TRBD1 aligns across 10 bases. J gave up 5 bases and V 5 bases, and 6 bases lay outside the gene matches. Germline CDR1 is LNHNV and CDR2 is YYDKDF (reference sequence). CDR3 size: 15 residues. The CDR3 bases are TGTGCCACCAGCTCCCGACAGGGGGCTGACAATGAGCAGTTCTTC. It is translated as CATSSRQGADNEQFF. The full variable domain, in which reference TRBV15 and TRBJ2-1 provide the parts outside the CDR3, is DAMVIQNPRYQVTQFGKPVTLSCSQTLNHNVMYWYQQKSSQAPKLLFHYYDKDFNNEADTPDNFQSRRPNTSFCFLDIRSPGLGDTAMYLCATSSRQGADNEQFFGPGTRLTVL.

This clonotype came up many times. The chain couples TRBV7-9 to TRBJ1-2, with a weak D call TRBD1 (6 bases). CDR1 SEHNR and CDR2 FQNEAQ come from the germline V gene (reference sequence). V was cut by 4 bases and J by 8 bases, with 23 bases left in between. The CDR3 totals 16 residues. The CDR3, as DNA: TGTGCCAGCAGCTCAAGAGAGCCGACAGGATCCGGCGGCTACACCTTC. Translated, it gives CASSSREPTGSGGYTF.

This clonotype occurred many times. This chain uses TRBV29-1 with TRBJ2-7, with 12 bases aligning to TRBD2. The V gene's germline CDR1 is SQVTM and CDR2 ANQGSEA. CDR3 length: 12 residues. The ends lost 6 bases at V and 6 bases at J; junction bases unmatched: 3. The CDR3 sequence is CSVRLAGVEQYF. The CDR3 DNA reads TGCAGCGTGCGACTAGCGGGAGTCGAGCAGTACTTC.

The table lists this clonotype with many counts. In DNA form, the CDR3 reads TGTGCCAGCAGTGAAGCGGGACAGACTAATGAAAAACTGTTTTTT. Its protein is CASSEAGQTNEKLFF. The chain is built from TRBV25-1 and TRBJ1-4, with TRBD1 matching over 7 bases. This CDR3 spans 15 amino acids. Trimming cost V 2 bases and J 2 bases; bases outside gene matches: 2. Germline CDR1 is MGHDK and CDR2 is SYGVNS.

This clonotype was seen more than once but under ten times. V is TRBV10-3 and J is TRBJ2-5; D is undetermined. Germline V CDR1 and CDR2: ENHRY, SYGVKD. V was shortened by 5 bases and J by 4 bases, with 8 bases between the two germline ends. This CDR3 spans 12 amino acids. The CDR3 sequence is CAISKGVETQYF. DNA for the CDR3: TGTGCCATCAGTAAAGGAGTAGAGACCCAGTACTTC.

This clonotype was recorded many times. This chain uses TRBV29-1 with TRBJ2-4; 10 nucleotides align to TRBD1. Per germline, CDR1 SQVTM and CDR2 ANQGSEA. This CDR3 contains 15 residues. The J segment lost 3 bases and the V segment lost 4 bases, leaving 6 bases of the junction unmatched. The CDR3 DNA reads as TGCAGCGTTGGGGACAGGGGCAGTGGCAAAAACATTCAGTACTTC. This codes for CSVGDRGSGKNIQYF.

This clonotype has at least ten counts. CDR3 DNA sequence: TGTGCCAGCAGCCAAGTTGCCGGGAGGGCCTCGGGCACAGATACGCAGTATTTT. It is translated as CASSQVAGRASGTDTQYF. The chain uses TRBV4-2 and TRBJ2-3; 8 nucleotides align to TRBD2. The CDR3 contains 18 residues. The germline V gene has CDR1 LGHNA and CDR2 YNFKEQ. The V segment lost 1 base and the J segment 1 base; nucleotides outside the gene matches: 10.

Regarding this clonotype: Mismatch with germline at one junction end may stem from a read error. V is TRBV12-3 or TRBV12-4 and J is TRBJ2-1; TRBD2 matches at 8 bases. CDR3 length: 11 amino acids. The CDR3 sequence: CASRLAGEQFF. The CDR3 bases are TGTGCCAGCAGGTTAGCGGGAGAGCAGTTCTTC.

The rearrangement joins TRBV12-3 or TRBV12-4 to TRBJ1-6; maybe TRBD1 (5 bases). CDR3 length equals 15 residues. V dropped 6 bases and J dropped 7 bases, with 16 bases sitting between them. The CDR3 protein is CASSQRGRSNSPLHF. The CDR3, as DNA: TGTGCCAGCAGCCAAAGGGGCAGGAGCAATTCACCCCTCCACTTT.

This chain joins TRBV20-1 and TRBJ2-2; 7 bases are a match to TRBD1. The CDR3 is 17 residues long. The trim removed 0 bases at V and 2 bases at J, leaving 9 bases unmatched. Germline values: CDR1 DFQATT, CDR2 SNEGSKA (reference sequence). The CDR3 DNA is TGCAGTGCTAGAGACCCTACAGGGGACATTAACACCGGGGAGCTGTTTTTT. Translated: CSARDPTGDINTGELFF.

This chain connects TRBV12-3 or TRBV12-4 to TRBJ2-7, with D hard to call. CDR3 length: 15 amino acids. V was trimmed by 3 bases and J by 4 bases, leaving 16 bases between them. CDR3 DNA sequence: TGTGCCAGCAGTTTGGATCCAAACGACATTTACGAGCAGTACTTC. Translation: CASSLDPNDIYEQYF.

This clonotype was found a few times. The chain is built from TRBV20-1 and TRBJ1-2; D is uncertain. Trimming stripped 6 bases from V and 8 bases from J, with 10 bases between. Germline assignment: CDR1 DFQATT and CDR2 SNEGSKA (reference sequence). This CDR3 is built from 10 residues. The CDR3 nucleotides read TGCAGTGCCCACTTTGCCGGCTACACCTTC. This sequence encodes CSAHFAGYTF.

This clonotype was recorded a few times. J is TRBJ2-5 and V is TRBV6-5; possibly TRBD1 for D (5 bases). Germline values: CDR1 MNHEY, CDR2 SVGAGI. Trimming cost V 2 bases and J 3 bases, with 13 bases left between them. The CDR3 has 15 residues. This CDR3 reads CASSYRQGRKETQYF. In DNA form, the CDR3 reads TGTGCCAGCAGTTACAGGCAGGGTCGGAAAGAGACCCAGTACTTC.

This sequence joins TRBV20-1 and TRBJ2-3; 12 bases align to TRBD1. The CDR3 has 14 residues. Trimming removed 6 bases from V and 6 bases from J; junction bases left unmatched: 7. From germline, CDR1 is DFQATT and CDR2 SNEGSKA (reference sequence). CDR3 amino acids: CSAVGQGASDTQYF. Written as DNA, the CDR3 is TGCAGTGCCGTGGGACAGGGGGCGTCGGATACGCAGTATTTT.